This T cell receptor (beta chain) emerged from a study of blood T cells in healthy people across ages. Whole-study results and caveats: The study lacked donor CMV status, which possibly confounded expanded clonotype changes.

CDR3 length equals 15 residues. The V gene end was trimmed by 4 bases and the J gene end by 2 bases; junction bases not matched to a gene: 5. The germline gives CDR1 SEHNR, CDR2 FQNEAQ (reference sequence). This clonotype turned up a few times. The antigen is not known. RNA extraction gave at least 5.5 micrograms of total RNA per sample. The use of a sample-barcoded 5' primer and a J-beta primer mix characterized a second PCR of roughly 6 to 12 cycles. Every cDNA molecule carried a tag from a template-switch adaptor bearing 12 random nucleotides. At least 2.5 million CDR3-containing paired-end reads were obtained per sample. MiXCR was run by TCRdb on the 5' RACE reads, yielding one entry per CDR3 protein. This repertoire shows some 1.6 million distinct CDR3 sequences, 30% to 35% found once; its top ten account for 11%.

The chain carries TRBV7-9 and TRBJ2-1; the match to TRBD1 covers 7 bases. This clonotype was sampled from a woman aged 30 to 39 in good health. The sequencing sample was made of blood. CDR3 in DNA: TGTGCCAGCAGCTCCCGGGACAGACCCTACAATGAGCAGTTCTTC. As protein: CASSSRDRPYNEQFF.